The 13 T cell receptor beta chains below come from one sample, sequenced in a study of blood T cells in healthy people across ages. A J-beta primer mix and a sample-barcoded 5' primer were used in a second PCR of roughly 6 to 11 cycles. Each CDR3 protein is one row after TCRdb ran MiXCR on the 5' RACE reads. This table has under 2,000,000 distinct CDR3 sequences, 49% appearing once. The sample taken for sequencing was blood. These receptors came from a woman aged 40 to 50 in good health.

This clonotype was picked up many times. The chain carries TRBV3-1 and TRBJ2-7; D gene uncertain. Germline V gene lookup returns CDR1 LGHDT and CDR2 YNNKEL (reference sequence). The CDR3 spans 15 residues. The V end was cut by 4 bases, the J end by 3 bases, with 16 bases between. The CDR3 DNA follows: TGTGCCAGCAGCCCACAAGGAGACCTCCTCTACGAGCAGTACTTC. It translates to CASSPQGDLLYEQYF.

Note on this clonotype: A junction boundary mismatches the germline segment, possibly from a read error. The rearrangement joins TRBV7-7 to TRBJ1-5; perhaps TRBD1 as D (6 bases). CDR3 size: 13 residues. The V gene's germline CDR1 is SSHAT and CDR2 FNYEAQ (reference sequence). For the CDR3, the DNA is TGTGCTAGCAGCCTTAACAGGGCTCAGCCCCAGCATTTT. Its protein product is CASSLNRAQPQHF.

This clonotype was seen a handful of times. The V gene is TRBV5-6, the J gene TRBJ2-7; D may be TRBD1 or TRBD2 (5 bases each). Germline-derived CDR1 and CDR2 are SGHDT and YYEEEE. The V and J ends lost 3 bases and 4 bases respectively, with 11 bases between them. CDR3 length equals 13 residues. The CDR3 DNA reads TGTGCCAGCAGCTCGAGGGGAACGTACGAGCAGTACTTC. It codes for CASSSRGTYEQYF.

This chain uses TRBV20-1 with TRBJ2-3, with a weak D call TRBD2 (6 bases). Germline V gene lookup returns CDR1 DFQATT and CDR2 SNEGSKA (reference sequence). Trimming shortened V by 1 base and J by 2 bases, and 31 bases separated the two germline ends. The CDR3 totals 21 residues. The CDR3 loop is CSARAPRRRGNTTSHTDTQYF. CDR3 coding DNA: TGCAGTGCTAGAGCTCCCCGTCGTCGGGGGAACACCACCAGCCACACAGATACGCAGTATTTT.

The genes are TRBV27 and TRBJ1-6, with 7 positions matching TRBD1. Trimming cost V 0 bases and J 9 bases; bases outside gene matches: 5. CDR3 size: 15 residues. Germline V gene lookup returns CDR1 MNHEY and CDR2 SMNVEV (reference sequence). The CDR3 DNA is TGTGCCAGCAGTTTATCGAACAGGGGTCGTTCACCCCTCCACTTT. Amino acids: CASSLSNRGRSPLHF.

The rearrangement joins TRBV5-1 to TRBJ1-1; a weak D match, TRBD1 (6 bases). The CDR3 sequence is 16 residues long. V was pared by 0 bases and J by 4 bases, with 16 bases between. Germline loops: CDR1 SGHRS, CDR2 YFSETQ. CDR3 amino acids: CASSLEAGEVRTEAFF. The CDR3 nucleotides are TGCGCCAGCAGCTTGGAGGCAGGGGAGGTTCGCACTGAAGCTTTCTTT. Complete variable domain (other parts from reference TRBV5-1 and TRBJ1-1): KAGVTQTPRYLIKTRGQQVTLSCSPISGHRSVSWYQQTPGQGLQFLFEYFSETQRNKGNFPGRFSGRQFSNSRSEMNVSTLELGDSALYLCASSLEAGEVRTEAFFGQGTRLTVV.

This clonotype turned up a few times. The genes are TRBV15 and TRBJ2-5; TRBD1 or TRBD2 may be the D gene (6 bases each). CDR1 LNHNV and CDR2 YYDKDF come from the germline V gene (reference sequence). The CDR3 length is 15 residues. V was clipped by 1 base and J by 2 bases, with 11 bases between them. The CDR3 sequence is CATSRVGGLQETQYF. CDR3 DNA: TGTGCCACCAGCAGAGTCGGGGGCCTTCAAGAGACCCAGTACTTC. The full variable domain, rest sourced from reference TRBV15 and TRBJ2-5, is DAMVIQNPRYQVTQFGKPVTLSCSQTLNHNVMYWYQQKSSQAPKLLFHYYDKDFNNEADTPDNFQSRRPNTSFCFLDIRSPGLGDTAMYLCATSRVGGLQETQYFGPGTRLLVL.

The CDR3: CASSRNADTQYF. CDR3 DNA sequence: TGTGCCAGCAGCAGGAACGCAGATACGCAGTATTTT. V and J are TRBV7-8 and TRBJ2-3; D is unresolved. Trimming shortened V by 5 bases and J by 4 bases, and 7 bases separated the two germline ends. CDR3 length: 12 residues. Germline values: CDR1 SGHVS, CDR2 FQNEAQ.

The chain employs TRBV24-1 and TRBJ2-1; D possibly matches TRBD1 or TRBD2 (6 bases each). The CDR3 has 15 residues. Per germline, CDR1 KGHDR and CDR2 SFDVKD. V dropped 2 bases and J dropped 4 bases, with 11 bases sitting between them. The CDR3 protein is CATSDSGGRYNEQFF. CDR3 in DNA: TGTGCCACCAGTGATTCCGGGGGCCGTTACAATGAGCAGTTCTTC.

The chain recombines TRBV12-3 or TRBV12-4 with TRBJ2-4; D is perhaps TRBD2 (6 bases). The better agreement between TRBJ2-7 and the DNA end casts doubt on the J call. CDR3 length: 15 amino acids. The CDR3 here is CASSFGFSEGYEQYF. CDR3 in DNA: TGTGCCAGCAGTTTCGGATTCTCGGAGGGCTACGAGCAGTACTTC.

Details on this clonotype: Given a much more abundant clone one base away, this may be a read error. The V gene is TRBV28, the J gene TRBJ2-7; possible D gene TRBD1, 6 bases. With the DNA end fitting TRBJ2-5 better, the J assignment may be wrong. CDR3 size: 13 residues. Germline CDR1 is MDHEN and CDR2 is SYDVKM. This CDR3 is CASSLTGKGTQYF. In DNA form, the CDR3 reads TGTGCCAGCAGTTTAACAGGGAAAGGGACCCAGTACTTC.

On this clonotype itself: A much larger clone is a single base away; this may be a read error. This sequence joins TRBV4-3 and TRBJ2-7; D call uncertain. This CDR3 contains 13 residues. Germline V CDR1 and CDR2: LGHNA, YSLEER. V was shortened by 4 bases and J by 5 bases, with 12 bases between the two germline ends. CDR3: CASSRVTTNEQYF. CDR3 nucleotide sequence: TGCGCCAGCAGCCGAGTTACAACCAACGAGCAGTACTTC.

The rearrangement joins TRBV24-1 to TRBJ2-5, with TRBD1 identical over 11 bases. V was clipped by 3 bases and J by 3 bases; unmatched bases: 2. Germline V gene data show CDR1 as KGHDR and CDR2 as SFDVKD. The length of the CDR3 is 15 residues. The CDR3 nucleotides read TGTGCCACCAGTGATGGGACAGGGGGGAAAGAGACCCAGTACTTC. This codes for CATSDGTGGKETQYF.